The TCR beta chain described here comes from a study of tumor-infiltrating lymphocytes in primary liver carcinoma (dated by TCRdb to about 2017). About the investigation overall: Of the five patients (three men and two women, aged 30 to 69 years), four had hepatocellular carcinoma and one had combined HCC and intrahepatic cholangiocarcinoma. The tumors of the five patients were staged as T1-T3 N0M0, with maximum diameters ranging from roughly 4.2 to 10 cm. Each sample produced about 3.5 to 8 million productive TCRbeta reads, and read depth showed no significant difference between tissue types. Across five regions of each liver tumor, along with adjacent normal tissue and blood, the study brought together TCRbeta repertoire sequencing, expression microarrays and whole-exome sequencing. A total of some 35 specimens from 5 patients went through TCRbeta repertoire sequencing, namely 25 tumor regions, 5 adjacent noncancerous liver tissues and 5 peripheral blood samples. To link TCRbeta repertoire diversity with the local molecular phenotype, the 25 or so tumor region samples were profiled using Agilent mRNA microarrays. Reproducibility between technical replicate repertoires was high, with correlation coefficients above 0.95 and mean shared-clone rates roughly 0.87.

From its cysteine to its phenylalanine, the CDR3 spans 16 amino acids. CDR3 DNA only is kept here, 48 bases in frame from base 1. The germline V gene yields SGHNT for CDR1 and YENEEA for CDR2. With respect to this clonotype: The clone's antigen remains unknown. No much larger clonotype is one base removed from it; base qualities were not supplied.

Broad study findings and their caveats: Only about 7.5-25% of top clones were present in all five regions of a tumor, suggesting spatial heterogeneity of tumor-infiltrating T cells. The study included only four or five patients, and the authors note findings should be validated in a larger study. Pairs of tumor regions showed greater repertoire overlap (mean around 35%) than tumor-adjacent pairs (approximately 17%) or tumor-blood pairs (roughly 15%), which is consistent with antigen-driven expansion. Only the TCR beta chain was sequenced, so true repertoire diversity is likely underestimated because unpaired alpha chains were not captured. Comparison of CD4+ and CD8+ T cell repertoires was precluded by the use of bulk unsorted samples. The top 250 clones accounted for a significantly greater share of the repertoire in tumors than in blood (p = 0.039).

Starting from roughly 500 ng total RNA, TCRbeta-specific cDNA was produced by reverse transcription with a constant-region primer and ProtoScript II reverse transcriptase. TCRbeta libraries were built with three nested multiplex PCR rounds, a slightly modified ARM-PCR procedure. Each of the first two PCR rounds ran for approximately 10 cycles and used multiplex TRBV1-TRBV30 forward primers together with a Cbeta reverse primer. Sample barcodes and Illumina adapters were added in a final 25-cycle PCR using Deep VentR polymerase. Before sequencing, amplicons between 200 and 500 bp were purified from gel using a QIAquick gel extraction kit. An Illumina HiSeq 2500 was used to sequence the TCRbeta amplicons, generating 250-bp paired-end reads. The paper's data handling went like this. Quality trimming of reads was performed with Trimmomatic v0.33, and paired reads were merged with FLASH v1.2.11 so that full CDR3 sequences could be recovered. MiGEC v1.2.1b assigned V, D and J germline segments to the rearranged TCRbeta sequences. Clonotype statistics and Shannon-Wiener diversity indices were computed with VDJtools v1.0.0. Except for diversity analysis, only each sample's 250 most abundant clonotypes were used in subsequent analyses to reduce sampling bias. The public reads were reanalyzed by TCRdb: fastp trimming at Q25, MiXCR alignment, in-frame beta chains only. Identical CDR3 protein sequences are pooled into one entry, listed with their most common genes and DNA. The V and J calls shown here were made by TCRdb, not taken from the authors' results. The sample has 95,000 to 100,000 distinct CDR3 sequences on record, about 67% of them singletons. Clones ranked in the top ten supply 12% of the sample.

Without any cell sorting, total RNA and DNA were extracted together from 20-30 mg of bulk tissue using the AllPrep DNA/RNA mini kit. Between late 2015 and early 2016, about five patients in China with histopathologically diagnosed primary liver carcinoma had surgical resection. At the time of sampling, the patients were treatment-naive and had chronic HBV infection. Each tumor was sampled at five spatially separated regions: the superior, inferior, left-lateral and right-lateral poles and the tumor centre. More than 85% viable tumor cells were found by histology in every tumor sample. Pieces of fresh tumor and adjacent tissue were cut in half, with one half kept in RNAlater at -80 degrees C and the other half sent for histology.

The rearranged segments are TRBV11-3 and TRBJ1-1; matching of 5 bases hints at TRBD1 as the D gene. Material: liver tumor tissue from sampling region 2. This specimen's cell subset or site label, per the study, means: tumor region T2, inferior pole. The source of this sequence is a woman aged 60-75 years with primary liver carcinoma and hepatitis B virus infection. The CDR3 sequence is CATSLVREYRNTEAFF. The DNA is as follows: TGTGCTACCAGCTTAGTCAGGGAATACCGGAACACTGAAGCTTTCTTT. Beyond the CDR3, the reference TRBV11-3 and TRBJ1-1 genes provide the residues; the full variable domain reads: EAGVVQSPRYKIIEKKQPVAFWCNPISGHNTLYWYLQNLGQGPELLIRYENEEAVDDSQLPKDRFSAERLKGVDSTLKIQPAELGDSAVYLCATSLVREYRNTEAFFGQGTRLTVV.